This T cell receptor beta chain was identified in a study of persistence of HIV-infected CD4 T cells. Lysates of CMV-infected fibroblasts at 10 ug/mL stimulated these cells. Sorted nonresponding memory CD4+ T cells were CD40L-negative, CD69-negative, CD45RO-high. Inclusion required CMV-positive serology and CD4+ counts above 400 cells/uL. Comments on this clone: The target antigen is unknown. At one end, the junction sequence differs from germline, possibly due to a read error. Other DNA sequences in this sample translate to the same CDR3.

The CDR3 runs to 14 residues. Looked up from germline, CDR1 is SGHKS and CDR2 is YYEKEE (reference sequence). The libraries were made with immunoSEQ version 4 in survey mode. Some clones are missing from TCRdb's copy, which holds only in-frame ones; the method was immunoSEQ multiplex PCR. The sample has about 28,000 clones; roughly 75% are singletons. General study findings and limits: Antigen-responding cells were enriched for degenerate expanded CDR3beta sequences.

The chain is built from TRBV5-5 and TRBJ1-4; D not resolved. The source was CD4+ T cells sorted from PBMCs after approximately 19-hour stimulation, collected from a patient who received antiretroviral therapy. This TCR was recovered from an adult woman with HIV who was CMV-seropositive. The CDR3 DNA reads as TGTGCCAGCAGCTTTCAGGCAGGTAGTGAAAAACTATTTTTT. This sequence encodes CASSFQAGSEKLFF.